This passage covers 3 T cell receptor beta chains from one sample sequenced in a study of identical twins. TCRdb ran MiXCR on the 5' RACE reads and lists one entry per CDR3 protein. The data show hundreds of thousands of distinct CDR3 sequences, around 7.5% seen once. These same records also appear under a second study, on yellow fever vaccine responses in identical twins.

The sample comprised PBMCs. The origin of the receptors is a woman younger than 35 in good health.

The chain links TRBV12-3 or TRBV12-4 to TRBJ2-1; D assignment may be TRBD1 or TRBD2 (6 bases each). V dropped 2 bases and J dropped 9 bases, with 11 bases sitting between them. The CDR3 covers 13 residues. In nucleotides, the CDR3 is TGTGCCAGCAGTTTAACGGGGGCGGGTGAGCAGTTCTTC. It yields the protein CASSLTGAGEQFF.

This clonotype was seen repeatedly, ten times or more. The J gene is TRBJ2-5, the V gene TRBV12-3 or TRBV12-4; D remains unclear. CDR3 length equals 14 residues. V lost 1 base and J 2 bases, leaving 8 bases between the germline ends. As DNA, the CDR3 is TGTGCCAGCAGTTTAGGTGGGATACAAGAGACCCAGTACTTC. It translates to CASSLGGIQETQYF.

This clonotype came up a few times. V and J are TRBV28 and TRBJ2-4, with no clear D. Germline V gene data show CDR1 as MDHEN and CDR2 as SYDVKM. This CDR3 spans 14 amino acids. The V end lost 2 bases, the J end lost 3 bases, and 8 bases lay between the germline ends. The DNA of the CDR3 is TGTGCCAGCAGTTTAAAAATAGGCAAAAACATTCAGTACTTC. It encodes CASSLKIGKNIQYF.